Listed below are T cell receptor beta chains from one sample, sequenced in a study of OX40 agonist ivuxolimab in advanced cancers. Some clones are missing from TCRdb's copy, which holds only in-frame ones; the method was immunoSEQ multiplex PCR. In the table there are about 80,000 clones, 85% of which are singletons. Material: CD4+ or CD8+ T cells sorted from blood, obtained in a trial of the OX40 agonist ivuxolimab. Every receptor here comes from an adult with an advanced solid tumor such as melanoma, head and neck, liver or kidney cancer. The conserved cysteine and the conserved F or W are not part of the CDR3 here. Each record gives: V gene, D gene, CDR3 protein. D genes are given only for firm matches.

TRBV6-5	NA	ASRLGQGYEQF
TRBV27	TRBD2	ASSWSGTSPYEQY
TRBV5-1	NA	ASSIQGDGGYT
TRBV7-7	NA	ASSLGTDYTGELF
TRBV28	TRBD2	ASRRTGGSYEQY
TRBV6-5	NA	ASSYERRRNEQF
TRBV18	TRBD1	ASSRDRGEPDTQY
TRBV7-2	NA	ASRRTSAYEQY
TRBV19	NA	ASSANTSPGTEAF
TRBV6-1	TRBD2	ASSSSGRSYEQY